The clone carrying this T cell receptor beta chain was detected a few times. A clone one base away is much larger, so this may be a read error. These data come from a study of regulatory T cells in long-lasting Graves disease. According to the study, TCR beta libraries were built with iRepertoire HTBI primers and CDR3-region Arm-PCR. Using its own MiXCR run on the multiplex PCR reads, TCRdb lists one record per CDR3 protein. The sample has roughly 500,000 distinct CDR3 sequences, less than 25% seen once; the top ten hold around 13%. Time point denoted: persistent/refractory GD, antithyroid drugs over 5 years with positive TRAb. PBMC-extracted RNA yielded the TCR library. Graves' disease diagnosis followed American Thyroid Association guidelines. This CDR3 is 11 amino acids long. Germline-derived CDR1 and CDR2 are MNHNS and SASEGT.

This TCR derives from a female donor with Graves disease. Sequencing was performed on peripheral blood mononuclear cells (PBMCs), taken when the disease was refractory, from a patient treated with antithyroid drugs. This chain joins TRBV6-1 and TRBJ1-6; D not resolved. The CDR3 region is CACSEDSPLHF. CDR3 DNA: TGTGCCTGCAGCGAAGATTCACCCCTCCACTTT.